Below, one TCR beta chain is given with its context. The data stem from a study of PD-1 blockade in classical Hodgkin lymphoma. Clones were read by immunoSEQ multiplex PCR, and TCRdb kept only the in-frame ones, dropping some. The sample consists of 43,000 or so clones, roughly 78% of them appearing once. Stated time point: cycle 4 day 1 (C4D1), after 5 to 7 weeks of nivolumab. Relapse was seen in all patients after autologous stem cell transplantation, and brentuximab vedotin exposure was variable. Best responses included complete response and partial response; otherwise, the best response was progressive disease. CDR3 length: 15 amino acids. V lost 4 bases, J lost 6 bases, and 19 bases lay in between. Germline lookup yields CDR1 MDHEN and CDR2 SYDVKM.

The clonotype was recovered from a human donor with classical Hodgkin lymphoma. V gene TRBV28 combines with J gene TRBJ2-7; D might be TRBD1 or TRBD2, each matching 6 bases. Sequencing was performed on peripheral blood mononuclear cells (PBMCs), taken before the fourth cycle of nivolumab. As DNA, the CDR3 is TGTGCCAGCAGTTCCCCCGCAGGGGCAGCGGGCGAGCAGTACTTC. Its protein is CASSSPAGAAGEQYF.